The next 32 T cell receptor beta chains were all read from a single sample in a study of blood T cell repertoires in COVID-19. Sequenced by immunoSEQ multiplex PCR; TCRdb stores in-frame clones only, minus some. In the table there are 200,000 or so clones, around 82% of which are singletons. The source material was PBMCs or T cells enriched from blood (not recorded which). These receptors all come from a man in his forties or fifties who had recovered from COVID-19.

With regard to this clone: The identical CDR3 is also encoded by other nucleotide sequences in the sample. The rearrangement links TRBV18 to TRBJ1-5; D may be TRBD1 (5 bases). Trimming took off 6 bases at V and 4 bases at J, with 10 bases between the two ends. The CDR3 covers 13 residues. Germline CDR1 and CDR2: KGHSH and LQKENI. As DNA, the CDR3 is TGTGCCAGCTCCCCAGGGCGTAATCAGCCCCAGCATTTT. It codes for CASSPGRNQPQHF.

The chain combines TRBV28 with TRBJ1-1; D is possibly TRBD1 (5 bases). CDR3 length: 16 residues. Germline-derived CDR1 and CDR2 are MDHEN and SYDVKM. V lost 7 bases and J lost 5, with 23 bases in between. The CDR3: CASMFLSWGLGTEAFF. As DNA, the CDR3 is TGTGCCAGCATGTTTCTCTCATGGGGACTAGGGACTGAAGCTTTCTTT.

This chain links TRBV10-3 with TRBJ1-2; D uncertain. Germline V gene sequence: CDR1 ENHRY, CDR2 SYGVKD. This CDR3 is 13 amino acids long. V was pared by 8 bases and J by 7 bases, with 17 bases between. The DNA of the CDR3 is TGTGCCATCCCCTGGGCACCTATACTTGGCTACACCTTC. Translating it yields CAIPWAPILGYTF.

The genes are TRBV12-3 or TRBV12-4 and TRBJ1-2, with D possibly being TRBD1 (5 bases). V was pared by 6 bases and J by 13 bases, with 18 bases between. The CDR3 covers 12 residues. As DNA, the CDR3 is TGTGCCAGCAGCATGTCGACAGCCCCCGCCACCTTC. It codes for CASSMSTAPATF.

The chain combines TRBV5-1 with TRBJ2-7; TRBD2 matches at 11 bases. V lost 4 bases, J lost 7 bases, and 10 bases stayed unmatched. Germline V gene data show CDR1 as SGHRS and CDR2 as YFSETQ. The CDR3 runs to 15 residues. CDR3 bases: TGCGCCAGCAGCCCAATCCTAGCGGGGGGCTCGGAGCAGTACTTC. It encodes CASSPILAGGSEQYF.

The chain links TRBV4-1 to TRBJ1-1; D is possibly TRBD1 (6 bases). The CDR3 contains 14 residues. Germline assignment: CDR1 MGHRA and CDR2 YSYEKL. The ends were cut back, 4 bases at V and 3 bases at J, with 12 bases in the middle. The CDR3 loop reads CASSREGQYTEAFF. The CDR3 region has the DNA TGCGCCAGCAGCCGGGAAGGACAGTACACTGAAGCTTTCTTT.

V gene TRBV2 combines with J gene TRBJ2-7, with a weak D call TRBD2 (5 bases). Germline CDR1 is SNHLY and CDR2 is FYNNEI. The CDR3 spans 11 residues. Trimming shortened V by 7 bases and J by 2 bases, and 6 bases separated the two germline ends. CDR3: CASTGTYEQYF. CDR3 DNA: TGTGCCAGCACCGGGACCTACGAGCAGTACTTC.

The CDR3 DNA sequence: TGTGCCAGCAGCCCAGAGACGGGGACACCCCTCCACTTT. This encodes CASSPETGTPLHF. The V call is TRBV5-6, the J call TRBJ1-6; D is undetermined. This CDR3 has 13 residues. V lost 4 bases to trimming and J lost 11 bases, with 13 bases between them. The germline CDR1 and CDR2 sequences are SGHDT and YYEEEE.

V is TRBV6-5 and J is TRBJ1-4; possibly TRBD1 for D (5 bases). V lost 7 bases and J 4 bases, leaving 16 bases between the germline ends. The V gene's germline CDR1 is MNHEY and CDR2 SVGAGI. The CDR3 length is 15 residues. In DNA, the CDR3 is TGTGCCAGCACCCTACGCGGGGGAGGTAATGAAAAACTGTTTTTT. Protein product: CASTLRGGGNEKLFF.

The chain is built from TRBV19 and TRBJ1-5; 8 bases fit TRBD1. This CDR3 is 15 amino acids long. The germline CDR1 and CDR2 sequences are LNHDA and SQIVND (reference sequence). With 10 bases clipped from V and 2 bases from J, the junction kept 10 bases outside the gene matches. DNA for the CDR3: TGTGCCACCAGGACAGGGAGGAGAGGCAATCAGCCCCAGCATTTT. It codes for CATRTGRRGNQPQHF.

The rearrangement joins TRBV7-9 to TRBJ2-5; 11 bases fit TRBD2. The CDR3 spans 16 residues. The ends lost 5 bases at V and 6 bases at J; junction bases unmatched: 11. CDR1 and CDR2 from the germline V gene are SEHNR and FQNEAQ (reference sequence). Written as DNA, the CDR3 is TGTGCCAGCAGCCCGGACTTAGCGGGGGGGCCGAAGACCCAGTACTTC. Translating it yields CASSPDLAGGPKTQYF. Full variable domain (outside the CDR3, taken from reference TRBV7-9 and TRBJ2-5): DTGVSQNPRHKITKRGQNVTFRCDPISEHNRLYWYRQTLGQGPEFLTYFQNEAQLEKSRLLSDRFSAERPKGSFSTLEIQRTEQGDSAMYLCASSPDLAGGPKTQYFGPGTRLLVL.

This clone was seen only a few times. The chain joins TRBV2 to TRBJ2-7; 11 bases are a match to TRBD2. V gave up 6 bases and J gave up 0 bases; unmatched junction bases: 4. Germline values: CDR1 SNHLY, CDR2 FYNNEI. CDR3 length equals 15 residues. The CDR3 here is CASSVGLAGSYEQYF. For the CDR3, the DNA is TGTGCCAGCAGCGTAGGACTAGCGGGCTCCTACGAGCAGTACTTC.

CDR3 in DNA: TGTGCCTGGAGTGTGGTGGGCAGGGGGGACGCTTTCTTT. Translating it yields CAWSVVGRGDAFF. The rearrangement links TRBV30 to TRBJ1-1; 7 bases match TRBD1. The CDR3 extends over 13 amino acids. Trimming at V came to 0 bases and at J to 11 bases, leaving 9 bases not matched to a gene. Germline V gene lookup returns CDR1 GTSNPN and CDR2 SVGIG (reference sequence). Full variable domain (remainder filled in from reference TRBV30 and TRBJ1-1): SQTIHQWPATLVQPVGSPLSLECTVEGTSNPNLYWYRQAAGRGLQLLFYSVGIGQISSEVPQNLSASRPQDRQFILSSKKLLLSDSGFYLCAWSVVGRGDAFFGQGTRLTVV.

The V call is TRBV27, the J call TRBJ1-1; 8 positions match TRBD1. Losses at the gene ends were 1 base for V and 0 bases for J; bases not matched to a gene: 13. Germline V gives CDR1 MNHEY, CDR2 SMNVEV (reference sequence). The CDR3 extends over 19 amino acids. CDR3 sequence: CASSLLPRPGQDLNTEAFF. In DNA form, the CDR3 reads TGTGCCAGCAGTTTATTACCCCGTCCGGGACAGGACCTGAACACTGAAGCTTTCTTT.

The chain joins TRBV21-1 to TRBJ2-7; whether TRBD1, the table's D call, matches the DNA was not checked. TRBV21-1 is annotated as a pseudogene. The CDR3 loop spans 13 amino acids. CDR3 sequence (DNA): TGTGCCAGCAGCAAACGCAGTCCCTACGAGCAGTACTTC. It codes for CASSKRSPYEQYF.

This chain uses TRBV5-1 with TRBJ1-1; 7 nucleotides agree with TRBD1. Trimming removed 4 bases from V and 4 bases from J; junction bases left unmatched: 16. Germline CDR1 reads SGHRS; CDR2 reads YFSETQ. The CDR3 has 17 amino acids. The CDR3: CASSDLIRGARFTEAFF. The CDR3 nucleotides read TGCGCCAGCAGCGATCTTATCAGGGGGGCCCGGTTCACTGAAGCTTTCTTT.

CDR3 DNA: TGCGCCAGCAGCTTAGAAACACCAACTAATGAAAAACTGTTTTTT. This sequence encodes CASSLETPTNEKLFF. This sequence joins TRBV5-1 and TRBJ1-4; no definite D call. The germline V gene encodes CDR1 SGHRS and CDR2 YFSETQ. The CDR3 runs 15 residues. The ends were cut back, 2 bases at V and 0 bases at J, with 8 bases in the middle.

The chain's CDR3 is CASSRGDPRNEQFF. In nucleotides, the CDR3 is TGTGCCAGCAGCCGGGGAGACCCCAGGAATGAGCAGTTCTTC. V usage is TRBV7-9 and J usage is TRBJ2-1, with a weak D call TRBD2 (5 bases). Germline V gene data show CDR1 as SEHNR and CDR2 as FQNEAQ (reference sequence). Trimming removed 5 bases from V and 7 bases from J, with 15 bases in between. This CDR3 contains 14 residues.

The chain employs TRBV30 and TRBJ1-1; the match to TRBD1 covers 7 bases. J gave up 8 bases and V 7 bases, and 7 bases lay outside the gene matches. CDR1 is GTSNPN and CDR2 is SVGIG in the germline V gene (reference sequence). The CDR3 has 11 residues. The CDR3 DNA reads as TGTGCCTTACAACAGGGGAGGGAAGCTTTCTTT. Its protein is CALQQGREAFF.

The J gene is TRBJ1-2, the V gene TRBV30, with TRBD1 matching over 7 bases. Germline V gene data show CDR1 as GTSNPN and CDR2 as SVGIG (reference sequence). CDR3 length equals 13 residues. V shed 5 bases, J shed 3 bases, and the junction held 6 bases outside the gene matches. The CDR3 DNA follows: TGTGCCTGGGGTTACAGGGGATACTATGGCTACACCTTC. It specifies CAWGYRGYYGYTF.

This clone was recorded once. The chain carries TRBV27 and TRBJ1-5; 9 bases match TRBD1. The V segment lost 3 bases and the J segment 3 bases; nucleotides outside the gene matches: 6. The CDR3 is made up of 16 amino acids. Germline V lookup: CDR1 MNHEY, CDR2 SMNVEV (reference sequence). This chain's CDR3 is CASSLSGTGINQPQHF. Written as DNA, the CDR3 is TGTGCCAGCAGTTTGTCCGGGACAGGGATCAATCAGCCCCAGCATTTT.

This chain joins TRBV20-1 and TRBJ2-1, with D unresolved. There are 10 residues in the CDR3. V gave up 2 bases and J gave up 8 bases, with 4 bases separating them. In germline, CDR1 is DFQATT, CDR2 SNEGSKA (reference sequence). In DNA, the CDR3 is TGCAGTGCTAGATCCGATGAGCAGTTCTTC. Its protein product is CSARSDEQFF.

Details on this clone: A junction boundary mismatches the germline segment, possibly from a read error. This rearrangement joins TRBV6-1 to TRBJ1-2, with TRBD1 matching 9 bases. Germline V gene lookup returns CDR1 MNHNS and CDR2 SASEGT. The CDR3 loop spans 13 amino acids. The CDR3: CASSETTDRGQAF. Written as DNA, the CDR3 is TGTGCCAGCAGTGAAACAACGGACAGGGGACAAGCGTTC.

The J gene is TRBJ1-3, the V gene TRBV3-1 (or the pseudogene TRBV3-2); D is ambiguous. The V gene's germline CDR1 is LGHDT and CDR2 YNNKEL (reference sequence). The V end lost 0 bases, the J end lost 4 bases, and 10 bases lay between the germline ends. The CDR3 sequence is 15 residues long. This CDR3 reads CASSQDLAPGNTIYF. The CDR3, as DNA: TGTGCCAGCAGCCAAGATCTAGCTCCCGGAAACACCATATATTTT.

The chain links TRBV7-9 to TRBJ2-3, with a tentative D call TRBD1 (5 bases). Germline loops: CDR1 SEHNR, CDR2 FQNEAQ (reference sequence). V was clipped by 1 base and J by 0 bases, with 11 bases between them. CDR3 length equals 16 residues. CDR3 residues: CASSLGQGTSTDTQYF. In DNA, the CDR3 is TGTGCCAGCAGCTTAGGGCAGGGAACTAGCACAGATACGCAGTATTTT.

The chain links TRBV7-9 to TRBJ1-2, with D possibly TRBD1 on 5 matching bases. The V gene lost 6 bases and the J gene lost 1 base, with 9 bases spanning the gap. CDR1 and CDR2 from the germline V gene are SEHNR and FQNEAQ (reference sequence). CDR3 length equals 13 residues. The CDR3 nucleotides are TGTGCCAGCAGTGCCCAGGGTAACTATGGCTACACCTTC. Amino acid sequence: CASSAQGNYGYTF.

CDR3 in DNA: TGCGCCAGCAGTAGGGGACAGGGGCCTTCGAACACTGAAGCTTTCTTT. It encodes CASSRGQGPSNTEAFF. The rearrangement links TRBV4-1 to TRBJ1-1; TRBD1 aligns across 10 bases. CDR1 MGHRA and CDR2 YSYEKL come from the germline V gene. The junction had 8 bases not matched to a gene; V was cut back by 6 bases and J by 1 base. CDR3 size: 16 residues.

V is TRBV6-5 and J is TRBJ2-3; 11 bases are shared with TRBD2. With V trimmed by 11 bases and J by 3 bases, 4 bases remained unmatched. Per the germline V gene, CDR1 is MNHEY and CDR2 is SVGAGI. The CDR3 consists of 13 residues. CDR3 nucleotide sequence: TGTGCCGTACTAGCGGGGGCGACAGATACGCAGTATTTT. Translating it yields CAVLAGATDTQYF.

The CDR3: CASSFRGNYGYTF. The DNA for the CDR3 is TGTGCCAGCAGTTTCAGGGGAAACTATGGCTACACCTTC. This chain joins TRBV27 and TRBJ1-2; weak D call: TRBD1 (6 bases). Germline CDR1 reads MNHEY; CDR2 reads SMNVEV (reference sequence). V gave up 3 bases and J gave up 2 bases, with 7 bases separating them. The CDR3 runs 13 residues.

This clone was counted a single time. V usage is TRBV30 and J usage is TRBJ1-5, with D possibly TRBD1 on 6 matching bases. CDR1 is GTSNPN and CDR2 is SVGIG in the germline V gene (reference sequence). Trimming shortened V by 0 bases and J by 8 bases, and 14 bases separated the two germline ends. The CDR3 totals 14 residues. The CDR3 loop reads CAWSVSPGAKPQHF. Here the CDR3 DNA reads TGTGCCTGGAGTGTATCGCCAGGGGCAAAGCCCCAGCATTTT.

J is TRBJ2-3 and V is TRBV7-2, with 9 bases fitting TRBD2. The germline V gene encodes CDR1 SGHTA and CDR2 FQGNSA. This CDR3 is built from 15 residues. The V and J ends lost 5 bases and 6 bases, in that order; junction bases with no gene match: 9. CDR3 nucleotides: TGTGCCAGCAGCCCGGGACTAGCAGGAAGGGATACGCAGTATTTT. Translated: CASSPGLAGRDTQYF.

J is TRBJ1-5 and V is TRBV20-1; maybe TRBD1 (5 bases). V lost 3 bases and J 4 bases, leaving 10 bases between the germline ends. The CDR3 has 13 amino acids. The germline V gene has CDR1 DFQATT and CDR2 SNEGSKA (reference sequence). CDR3 residues: CSASLQENQPQHF. As DNA, the CDR3 is TGCAGTGCTAGTTTACAGGAGAATCAGCCCCAGCATTTT.